The 29 T cell receptor beta chains reported below all come from one sample, sequenced in a study of cytomegalovirus exposure and HLA in healthy donors. Primers for the PCR totalled 60 Vbeta and 13 Jbeta. Measured with immunoSEQ multiplex PCR; TCRdb has only the in-frame clones, and not every one. The data hold about 100,000 clones, with 70% to 80% observed a single time. The sample taken for sequencing was PBMCs. Source of these receptors: a man in his late teens or twenties in good health and CMV-seronegative.

The rearrangement joins TRBV28 to TRBJ1-6, with TRBD1 matching 8 bases. Germline V CDR1 and CDR2: MDHEN, SYDVKM. Unmatched junction bases numbered 9, after V lost 7 bases and J lost 7 bases. This CDR3 region has 15 residues. The CDR3 protein is CASTHTGTGNSPLHF. CDR3 sequence (DNA): TGTGCCAGCACGCACACCGGGACAGGAAATTCACCCCTCCACTTT.

The chain combines TRBV5-1 with TRBJ1-2; D might be TRBD1 (5 bases). V lost 4 bases and J 8 bases, leaving 15 bases between the germline ends. CDR1 and CDR2 (germline): SGHRS, YFSETQ. This CDR3 region has 13 residues. CDR3 amino acids: CASSTGPDWGYTF. The CDR3 DNA reads TGCGCCAGCAGCACAGGACCCGACTGGGGCTACACCTTC.

The rearrangement uses TRBV5-1 and TRBJ2-7; 10 bases match TRBD2. The V and J ends lost 3 bases and 4 bases, in that order; junction bases with no gene match: 16. The CDR3 has 18 amino acids. Looked up from germline, CDR1 is SGHRS and CDR2 is YFSETQ. The DNA for the CDR3 is TGCGCCAGCAGCTCCAGGGGGGGCACTAGCGGGACACTATACGAGCAGTACTTC. This sequence encodes CASSSRGGTSGTLYEQYF.

This chain connects TRBV7-9 to TRBJ1-3, with D perhaps TRBD1 (6 bases). V was shortened by 5 bases and J by 4 bases, with 15 bases between the two germline ends. Germline CDR1 SEHNR, CDR2 FQNEAQ (reference sequence). CDR3 size: 15 residues. CDR3 in DNA: TGTGCCAGCAGCCAAGAAGGACAGAGCGGAAACACCATATATTTT. Its translation: CASSQEGQSGNTIYF.

The chain has TRBV27 and TRBJ2-3; 13 nucleotides agree with TRBD2. The CDR3 consists of 14 residues. The V and J ends lost 6 bases and 5 bases, in that order; junction bases with no gene match: 2. Per the germline V gene, CDR1 is MNHEY and CDR2 is SMNVEV (reference sequence). CDR3 region: CASRRLAGGDTQYF. The CDR3 coding sequence is TGTGCCAGCAGAAGACTAGCGGGGGGAGATACGCAGTATTTT.

J is TRBJ2-1 and V is TRBV9, with 11 bases lining up with TRBD2. The trim removed 3 bases at V and 4 bases at J, leaving 3 bases unmatched. The germline V gene encodes CDR1 SGDLS and CDR2 YYNGEE. This CDR3 comprises 15 residues. The CDR3 DNA reads TGTGCCAGCAGCGCCGGGACTAGCGGTTACAATGAGCAGTTCTTC. It encodes CASSAGTSGYNEQFF. Variable domain in full (rest from reference TRBV9 and TRBJ2-1): DSGVTQTPKHLITATGQRVTLRCSPRSGDLSVYWYQQSLDQGLQFLIQYYNGEERAKGNILERFSAQQFPDLHSELNLSSLELGDSALYFCASSAGTSGYNEQFFGPGTRLTVL.

This rearrangement joins TRBV6-5 to TRBJ2-7; D unresolved. CDR3 length: 13 residues. CDR1 and CDR2 (germline): MNHEY, SVGAGI. Trimming removed 2 bases from V and 6 bases from J, with 11 bases in between. The CDR3 protein is CASSYVRSAEQYF. The CDR3 region has the DNA TGTGCCAGCAGTTACGTGAGGTCCGCCGAGCAGTACTTC.

The table lists this clone with a few counts. J is TRBJ1-4 and V is TRBV4-1; the match to TRBD1 covers 10 bases. The V and J ends lost 1 base and 8 bases, in that order; junction bases with no gene match: 4. This CDR3 spans 15 amino acids. The germline V gene encodes CDR1 MGHRA and CDR2 YSYEKL. The DNA of the CDR3 is TGCGCCAGCAGCCAAGTTGGGACAGGGGACGAAAAACTGTTTTTT. It translates to CASSQVGTGDEKLFF.

The chain is built from TRBV4-3 and TRBJ2-3; TRBD2 matches 9 bases. V lost 3 bases to trimming and J lost 2 bases; unmatched junction nucleotides: 6. Germline CDR1 is LGHNA and CDR2 is YSLEER. The CDR3 sequence is 16 residues long. The CDR3 protein is CASSHGTSKHTDTQYF. The CDR3 DNA reads as TGCGCCAGCAGCCACGGGACTAGCAAACACACAGATACGCAGTATTTT.

This clone appeared once. An end of the junction differs from the germline gene, which may be a read error. This rearrangement joins TRBV7-9 to TRBJ2-5; 13 nucleotides agree with TRBD2. CDR1 is SEHNR and CDR2 is FQNEAQ in the germline V gene (reference sequence). This CDR3 has 13 residues. CDR3 DNA sequence: TGTGCCAGCACCCAAGGACTAGCGGGGGCCCATTACTTC. It is translated as CASTQGLAGAHYF. The entire variable domain, with the rest obtained from reference TRBV7-9 and TRBJ2-5, is as follows: DTGVSQNPRHKITKRGQNVTFRCDPISEHNRLYWYRQTLGQGPEFLTYFQNEAQLEKSRLLSDRFSAERPKGSFSTLEIQRTEQGDSAMYLCASTQGLAGAHYFGPGTRLLVL.

The chain has TRBV7-2 and TRBJ1-3; unclear D gene. The CDR3 has 14 amino acids. Trimming took off 4 bases at V and 1 base at J, with 8 bases between the two ends. Looked up from germline, CDR1 is SGHTA and CDR2 is FQGNSA. CDR3 residues: CASSYGGSGNTIYF. The CDR3 nucleotides are TGTGCCAGCAGCTACGGCGGATCTGGAAACACCATATATTTT.

The chain recombines TRBV6-5 with TRBJ2-2, with D perhaps TRBD2 (6 bases). The CDR3 is 14 amino acids. The V and J ends lost 6 bases and 3 bases respectively, with 11 bases between them. CDR1 and CDR2 from the germline V gene are MNHEY and SVGAGI. The CDR3 region is CASRGEADTGELFF. The CDR3, as DNA: TGTGCCAGCAGGGGGGAGGCGGACACCGGGGAGCTGTTTTTT.

The chain has TRBV6-9 and TRBJ1-2; 9 bases match TRBD1. Germline CDR1 MNHGY, CDR2 SVAAGI. The CDR3 is 13 residues long. V trimming: 6 bases; J trimming: 6 bases; junction bases outside the gene matches: 5. The CDR3 region has the DNA TGTGCCAGCAGATGGGACAGGGAGAATGGCTACACCTTC. Translated, it gives CASRWDRENGYTF.

The rearrangement uses TRBV18 and TRBJ2-7; D perhaps matches TRBD1 (5 bases). The CDR3 extends over 13 amino acids. V was cut by 6 bases and J by 6 bases, with 15 bases left in between. Per germline, CDR1 KGHSH and CDR2 LQKENI. This chain's CDR3 is CASSPSNRREQYF. The CDR3 DNA reads TGTGCCAGCTCGCCTTCAAACAGGCGCGAGCAGTACTTC.

This clone was seen once. CDR3 DNA sequence: TGTGCCTGGCCACAGGGAGTAGCCTACGAGCAGTACTTC. This translates into CAWPQGVAYEQYF. The chain recombines TRBV30 with TRBJ2-7; possibly TRBD1 for D (6 bases). CDR3 length equals 13 residues. The V and J ends lost 5 bases and 2 bases respectively, with 13 bases between them. CDR1 is GTSNPN and CDR2 is SVGIG in the germline V gene (reference sequence).

CDR3 loop: CASSLAGKRREQFF. Written as DNA, the CDR3 is TGTGCCAGCAGTCTAGCGGGGAAACGAAGGGAGCAGTTCTTC. V usage is TRBV2 and J usage is TRBJ2-1, with 9 bases aligning to TRBD2. CDR3 length equals 14 residues. Germline CDR1 and CDR2: SNHLY and FYNNEI. Germline trimming cut 5 bases from V and 10 bases from J; bases unmatched to any gene: 9.

Only a few counts were recorded for this clone. The chain employs TRBV5-4 and TRBJ2-7, with D unresolved. Germline values: CDR1 SGHNT, CDR2 YYREEE (reference sequence). Trimming shortened V by 0 bases and J by 4 bases, and 5 bases separated the two germline ends. The CDR3 is made up of 12 amino acids. CDR3 bases: TGTGCCAGCAGCTTGGACGGGTACGAGCAGTACTTC. Translated: CASSLDGYEQYF. Full variable domain (rest looked up from reference TRBV5-4 and TRBJ2-7): ETGVTQSPTHLIKTRGQQVTLRCSSQSGHNTVSWYQQALGQGPQFIFQYYREEENGRGNFPPRFSGLQFPNYSSELNVNALELDDSALYLCASSLDGYEQYFGPGTRLTVT.

The J gene is TRBJ2-7, the V gene TRBV7-9, with D perhaps matching TRBD1 (5 bases). V lost 5 bases and J 3 bases, leaving 8 bases between the germline ends. Germline CDR1 SEHNR, CDR2 FQNEAQ (reference sequence). The CDR3 contains 12 residues. CDR3 protein: CASSSRVYEQYF. In nucleotides, the CDR3 is TGTGCCAGCAGCAGCAGGGTCTACGAGCAGTACTTC.

This clone has just a few counts. The rearrangement uses TRBV5-8 and TRBJ1-5; tentatively, D is TRBD1 (5 bases). CDR3 size: 15 residues. Germline V gives CDR1 SGHTS, CDR2 YDEGEE. The ends were cut back, 4 bases at V and 0 bases at J, with 11 bases in the middle. In nucleotides, the CDR3 is TGTGCCAGCAGCCGGGACTACTATAGCAATCAGCCCCAGCATTTT. Translated: CASSRDYYSNQPQHF.

The J gene is TRBJ2-6, the V gene TRBV15, with D possibly being TRBD1 (6 bases). Germline V gene lookup returns CDR1 LNHNV and CDR2 YYDKDF (reference sequence). With 4 bases removed from V and 2 bases from J, the gap between germline ends came to 12 bases. The length of the CDR3 is 16 residues. The CDR3 bases are TGTGCCACCAGCATGAGAGGGGGAACTGGGGCCAACGTCCTGACTTTC. This sequence encodes CATSMRGGTGANVLTF.

The chain links TRBV9 to TRBJ1-1, with D uncertain. The germline V gene encodes CDR1 SGDLS and CDR2 YYNGEE. The CDR3 covers 16 residues. Between the trimmed V and J ends, which lost 2 bases and 0 bases, there was a span of 14 bases. CDR3: CASSVSPRGLNTEAFF. The CDR3 DNA sequence: TGTGCCAGCAGCGTCTCTCCCCGCGGCCTGAACACTGAAGCTTTCTTT.

This sequence joins TRBV25-1 and TRBJ2-2; 9 positions agree with TRBD1. CDR1 and CDR2 (germline): MGHDK, SYGVNS. The CDR3 loop spans 16 amino acids. The V gene end was trimmed by 1 base and the J gene end by 6 bases; junction bases not matched to a gene: 6. CDR3 amino acids: CASSELETGGSGELFF. DNA of the CDR3: TGTGCCAGCAGTGAATTGGAGACAGGGGGATCCGGGGAGCTGTTTTTT. The full variable domain, its missing parts supplied by reference TRBV25-1 and TRBJ2-2, is EADIYQTPRYLVIGTGKKITLECSQTMGHDKMYWYQQDPGMELHLIHYSYGVNSTEKGDLSSESTVSRIRTEHFPLTLESARPSHTSQYLCASSELETGGSGELFFGEGSRLTVL.

This clone was seen once. The V gene is TRBV14, the J gene TRBJ2-7, with TRBD1 matching 9 bases. Losses at the gene ends were 4 bases for V and 5 bases for J; bases not matched to a gene: 18. The CDR3 has 18 residues. Per germline, CDR1 SGHDN and CDR2 FVKESK. The CDR3 nucleotides read TGTGCCAGCAGCCGCTCTCGTCTCACCGGGACAGGGCGACACGAGCAGTACTTC. This encodes CASSRSRLTGTGRHEQYF.

This clone was seen just once. The chain has TRBV9 and TRBJ2-1; 11 bases match TRBD1. V lost 1 base, J lost 7 bases, and 4 bases stayed unmatched. In germline, CDR1 is SGDLS, CDR2 YYNGEE. The CDR3 sequence is 15 residues long. The CDR3 DNA is TGTGCCAGCAGCGTATCGGGACAGGGGGAAAATGAGCAGTTCTTC. As protein: CASSVSGQGENEQFF.

The chain uses TRBV15 and TRBJ2-1; 9 nucleotides match TRBD1. V dropped 3 bases and J dropped 6; count of bases not matched to a gene: 6. CDR3 length equals 15 residues. Per the germline V gene, CDR1 is LNHNV and CDR2 is YYDKDF (reference sequence). CDR3: CATSSTGTGSNEQFF. The CDR3 bases are TGTGCCACCAGCAGCACCGGGACAGGGAGCAATGAGCAGTTCTTC.

The chain couples TRBV9 to TRBJ1-1, with D perhaps TRBD1 (6 bases). From germline, CDR1 is SGDLS and CDR2 YYNGEE. There are 15 residues in the CDR3. Trimming removed 7 bases at V and 1 base at J, with 17 bases between. The CDR3 sequence is CASGQGGGQNTEAFF. DNA for the CDR3: TGTGCCAGCGGGCAAGGGGGAGGGCAGAACACTGAAGCTTTCTTT.

CDR3 residues: CASSQRDPGQGYEQYF. The CDR3 DNA reads TGTGCCAGCAGCCAGAGGGATCCGGGACAGGGCTACGAGCAGTACTTC. The rearrangement links TRBV14 to TRBJ2-7, with 9 bases fitting TRBD1. The J segment lost 3 bases and the V segment lost 3 bases, leaving 9 bases of the junction unmatched. CDR1 SGHDN and CDR2 FVKESK come from the germline V gene. The CDR3 loop spans 16 amino acids.

J is TRBJ2-1 and V is TRBV15, with 12 bases lining up with TRBD2. Trimming took 3 bases from V and 5 from J; bases not matched to a gene: 5. This CDR3 region has 16 residues. Germline CDR1 reads LNHNV; CDR2 reads YYDKDF (reference sequence). The CDR3 coding sequence is TGTGCCACCAGCAGGGGTACTAGCGGGGGGAACAATGAGCAGTTCTTC. Its translation: CATSRGTSGGNNEQFF.

This chain joins TRBV7-2 and TRBJ2-7, with TRBD1 matching 12 bases. Trimming at V came to 7 bases and at J to 6 bases, leaving 7 bases not matched to a gene. The CDR3 covers 14 residues. Germline CDR1 and CDR2: SGHTA and FQGNSA. The CDR3 DNA reads as TGTGCCAGCACTACCGGGACAGGGGGCCGCGAGCAGTACTTC. It translates to CASTTGTGGREQYF.